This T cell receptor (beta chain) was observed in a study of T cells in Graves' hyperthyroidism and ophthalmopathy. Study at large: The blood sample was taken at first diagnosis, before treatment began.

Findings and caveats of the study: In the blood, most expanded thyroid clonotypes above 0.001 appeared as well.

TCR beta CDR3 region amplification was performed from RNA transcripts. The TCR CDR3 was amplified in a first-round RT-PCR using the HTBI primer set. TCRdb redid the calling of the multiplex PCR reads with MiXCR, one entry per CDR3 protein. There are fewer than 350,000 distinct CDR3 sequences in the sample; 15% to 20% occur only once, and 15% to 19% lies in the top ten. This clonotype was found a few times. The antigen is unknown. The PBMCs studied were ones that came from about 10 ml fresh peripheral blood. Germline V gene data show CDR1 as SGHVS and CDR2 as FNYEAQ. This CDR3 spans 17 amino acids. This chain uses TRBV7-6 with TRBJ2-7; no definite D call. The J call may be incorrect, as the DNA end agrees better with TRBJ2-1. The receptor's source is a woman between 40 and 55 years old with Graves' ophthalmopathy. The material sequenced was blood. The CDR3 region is CASSLSAAESPSYEQFF. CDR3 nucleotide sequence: TGTGCCAGCAGCCTATCCGCAGCCGAGAGCCCATCCTACGAGCAGTTCTTC.